A single T cell receptor (beta chain) is shown here with its context. Its antigen remains unidentified. Profiling relied on immunoSEQ multiplex PCR, and the TCRdb table lists in-frame clones only, not all of them. The table records about 130,000 clones, more than 85% of them present only once. The record originates from a study of T cell responses to AZD1222 COVID-19 vaccine. Regarding the study as a whole: Baseline serostatus was positive in only six AZD1222 recipients.

This receptor was taken from an adult in good health. The starting material was peripheral blood, obtained on day 0 of AZD1222 vaccination.

In DNA, the CDR3 is TGTGCCAGCAGTCCAACTCGGGACTACACCTACGAGCAGTACTTC. Residues: CASSPTRDYTYEQYF. This chain joins TRBV27 and TRBJ2-7; TRBD2 agrees at 7 bases. The CDR3 covers 15 residues. The J segment lost 2 bases and the V segment lost 5 bases, leaving 9 bases of the junction unmatched. Germline lookup yields CDR1 MNHEY and CDR2 SMNVEV (reference sequence).